The TCR beta chain described here comes from a study of T-cell reconstitution after alpha-beta-depleted transplantation in children. The study's findings and limits: T-cell counts and diversity were attributed mostly to newly produced T cells one year after transplant. For some patients, TCRbeta diversity was high at day 60 because of recipient T cells and thymic progenitors that survived. About two months after transplant, alpha-beta T cells reportedly came from several hundred expanded graft clones.

On this clonotype itself: The antigen is undetermined.

Library preparation (for TCRbeta) was performed with unique molecular identifiers. TCRdb used MiXCR to reprocess the PCR reads, holding one entry per CDR3 protein. The table includes 610,000 or so distinct CDR3 sequences, 27% detected once. The V gene's germline CDR1 is KGHSH and CDR2 LQKENI. Trimming stripped 3 bases from V and 7 bases from J, with 9 bases between. This CDR3 has 13 amino acids. The sample was PBMCs, taken before TCRalphabeta/CD19-depleted stem cell transplant. The TCR was taken from a boy under two years old with Wiskott-Aldrich syndrome, due to receive a stem cell transplant. The chain recombines TRBV18 with TRBJ1-4, with TRBD1 as a possible D gene (6 bases). In DNA, the CDR3 is TGTGCCAGCTCACCTGGACAGAGTGAAAAACTGTTTTTT. Protein: CASSPGQSEKLFF.